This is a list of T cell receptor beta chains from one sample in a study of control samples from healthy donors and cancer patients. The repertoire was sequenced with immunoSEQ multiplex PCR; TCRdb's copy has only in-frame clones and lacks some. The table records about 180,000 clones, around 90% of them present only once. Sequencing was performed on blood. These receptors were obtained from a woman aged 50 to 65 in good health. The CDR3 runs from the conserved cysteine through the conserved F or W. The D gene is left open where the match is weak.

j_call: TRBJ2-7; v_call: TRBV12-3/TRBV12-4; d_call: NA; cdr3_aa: CASSSRGSYEQYF; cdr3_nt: TGTGCCAGCAGTAGCAGGGGTTCCTACGAGCAGTACTTC
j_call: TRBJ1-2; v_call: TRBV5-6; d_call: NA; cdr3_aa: CASSLDRRGYTF; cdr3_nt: TGTGCCAGCAGCTTGGACAGGCGTGGCTACACCTTC
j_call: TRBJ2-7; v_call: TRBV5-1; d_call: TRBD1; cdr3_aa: CASSGQGSSYEQYF; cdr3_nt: TGCGCCAGCAGTGGACAGGGATCGTCCTACGAGCAGTACTTC
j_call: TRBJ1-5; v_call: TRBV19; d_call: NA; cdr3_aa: CASSRRWGGEGGQPQHF; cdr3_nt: TGTGCCAGTAGTCGTCGCTGGGGGGGAGAAGGAGGTCAGCCCCAGCATTTT
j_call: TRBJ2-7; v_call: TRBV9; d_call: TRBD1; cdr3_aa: CASSAVRDSSYEQYF; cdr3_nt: TGTGCCAGCAGCGCCGTCCGGGACAGCTCCTACGAGCAGTACTTC
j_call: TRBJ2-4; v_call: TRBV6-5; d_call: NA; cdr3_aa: CASTDLGVPGNIQYF; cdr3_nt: TGTGCCAGCACCGATCTCGGGGTACCGGGAAACATTCAGTACTTC
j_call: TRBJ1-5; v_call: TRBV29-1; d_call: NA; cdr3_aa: CSVQTGQGLYSNQPQHF; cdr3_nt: TGCAGCGTTCAAACGGGACAAGGACTCTATAGCAATCAGCCCCAGCATTTT
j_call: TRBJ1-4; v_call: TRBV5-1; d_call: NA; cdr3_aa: CASSLGGGTNEKLFF; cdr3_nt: TGCGCCAGCAGCTTGGGCGGGGGTACTAATGAAAAACTGTTTTTT
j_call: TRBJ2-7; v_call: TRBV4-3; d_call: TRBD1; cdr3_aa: CASSQDTQGAAYEQYF; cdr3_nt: TGCGCCAGCAGCCAAGATACACAGGGGGCAGCCTACGAGCAGTACTTC
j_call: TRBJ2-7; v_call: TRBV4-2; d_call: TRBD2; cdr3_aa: CASSQGLLAGSYEQYF; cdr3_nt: TGTGCCAGCAGCCAAGGACTGCTAGCGGGATCCTACGAGCAGTACTTC